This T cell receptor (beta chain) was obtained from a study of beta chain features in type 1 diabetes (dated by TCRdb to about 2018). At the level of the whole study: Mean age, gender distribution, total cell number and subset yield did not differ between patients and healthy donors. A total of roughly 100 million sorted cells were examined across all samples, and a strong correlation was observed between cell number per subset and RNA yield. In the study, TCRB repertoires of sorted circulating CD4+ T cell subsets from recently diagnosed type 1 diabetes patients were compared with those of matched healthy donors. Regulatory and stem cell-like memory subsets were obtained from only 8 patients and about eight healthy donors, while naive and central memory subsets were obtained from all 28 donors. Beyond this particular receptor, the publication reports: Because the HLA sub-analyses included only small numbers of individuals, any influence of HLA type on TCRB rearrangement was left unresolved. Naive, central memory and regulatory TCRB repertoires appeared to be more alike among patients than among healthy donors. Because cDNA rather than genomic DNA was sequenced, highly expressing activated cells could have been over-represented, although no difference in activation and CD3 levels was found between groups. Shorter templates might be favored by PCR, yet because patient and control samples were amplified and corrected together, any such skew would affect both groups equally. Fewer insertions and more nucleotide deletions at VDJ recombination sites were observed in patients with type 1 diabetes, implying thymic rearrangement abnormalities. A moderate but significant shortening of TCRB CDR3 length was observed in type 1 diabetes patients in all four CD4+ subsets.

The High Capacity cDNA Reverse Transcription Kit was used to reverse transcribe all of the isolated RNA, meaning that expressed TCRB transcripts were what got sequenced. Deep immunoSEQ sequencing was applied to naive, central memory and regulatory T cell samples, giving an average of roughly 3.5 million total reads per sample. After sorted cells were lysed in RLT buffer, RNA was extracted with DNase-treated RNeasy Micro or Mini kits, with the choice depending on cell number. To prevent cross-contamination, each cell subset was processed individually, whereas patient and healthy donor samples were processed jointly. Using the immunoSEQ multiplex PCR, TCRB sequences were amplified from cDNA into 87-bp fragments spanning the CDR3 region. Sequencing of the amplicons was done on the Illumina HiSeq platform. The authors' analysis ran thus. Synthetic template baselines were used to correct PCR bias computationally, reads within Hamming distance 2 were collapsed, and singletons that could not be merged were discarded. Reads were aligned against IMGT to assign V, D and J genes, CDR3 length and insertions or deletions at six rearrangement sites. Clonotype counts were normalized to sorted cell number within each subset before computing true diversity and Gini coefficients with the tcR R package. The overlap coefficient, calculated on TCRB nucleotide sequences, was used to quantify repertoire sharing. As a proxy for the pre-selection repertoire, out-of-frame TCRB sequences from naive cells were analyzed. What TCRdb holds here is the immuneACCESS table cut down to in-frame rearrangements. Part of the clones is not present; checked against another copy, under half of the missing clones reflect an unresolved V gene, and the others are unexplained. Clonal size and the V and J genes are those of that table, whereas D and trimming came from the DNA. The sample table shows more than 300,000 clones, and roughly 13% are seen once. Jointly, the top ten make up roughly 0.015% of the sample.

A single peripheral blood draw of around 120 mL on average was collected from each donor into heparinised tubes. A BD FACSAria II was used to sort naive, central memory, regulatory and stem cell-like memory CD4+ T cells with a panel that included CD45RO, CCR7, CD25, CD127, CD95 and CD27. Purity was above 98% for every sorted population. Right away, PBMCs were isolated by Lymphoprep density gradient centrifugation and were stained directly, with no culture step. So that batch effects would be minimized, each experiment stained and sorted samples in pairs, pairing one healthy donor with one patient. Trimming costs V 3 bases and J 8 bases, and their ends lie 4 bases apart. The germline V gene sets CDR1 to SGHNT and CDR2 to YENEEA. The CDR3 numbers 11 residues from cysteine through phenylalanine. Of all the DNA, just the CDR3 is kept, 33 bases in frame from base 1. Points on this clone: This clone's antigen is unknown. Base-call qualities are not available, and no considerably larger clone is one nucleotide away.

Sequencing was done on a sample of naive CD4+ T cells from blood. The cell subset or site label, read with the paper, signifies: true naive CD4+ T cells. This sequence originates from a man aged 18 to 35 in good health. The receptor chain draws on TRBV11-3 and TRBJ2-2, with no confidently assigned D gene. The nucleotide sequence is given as TGTGCCAGCAGCTTCGGGGGGGAGCTGTTTTTT. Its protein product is CASSFGGELFF.